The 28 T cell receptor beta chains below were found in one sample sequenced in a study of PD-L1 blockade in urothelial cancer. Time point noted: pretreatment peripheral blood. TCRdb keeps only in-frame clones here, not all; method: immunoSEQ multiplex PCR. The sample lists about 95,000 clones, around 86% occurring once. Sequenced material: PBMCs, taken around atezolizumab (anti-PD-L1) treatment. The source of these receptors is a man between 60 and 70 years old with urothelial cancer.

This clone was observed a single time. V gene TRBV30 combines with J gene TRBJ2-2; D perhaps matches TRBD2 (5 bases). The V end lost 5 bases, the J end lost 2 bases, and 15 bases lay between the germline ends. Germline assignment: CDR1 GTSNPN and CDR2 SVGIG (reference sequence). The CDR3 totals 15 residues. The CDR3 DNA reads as TGTGCCTGGGCGCGGGCGTCCCCCAACACCGGGGAGCTGTTTTTT. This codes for CAWARASPNTGELFF.

CDR3: CASSILAGARTDTQYF. The DNA for the CDR3 is TGTGCCAGCAGCATACTAGCGGGGGCCCGCACAGATACGCAGTATTTT. The chain is built from TRBV7-2 and TRBJ2-3, with 11 bases lining up with TRBD2. Germline CDR1 reads SGHTA; CDR2 reads FQGNSA. V trimming: 5 bases; J trimming: 1 base; junction bases outside the gene matches: 5. The CDR3 runs to 16 residues.

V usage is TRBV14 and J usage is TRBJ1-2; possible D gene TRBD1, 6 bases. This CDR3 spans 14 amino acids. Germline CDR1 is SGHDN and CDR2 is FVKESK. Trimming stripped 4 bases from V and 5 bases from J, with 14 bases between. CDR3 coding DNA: TGTGCCAGCAGCCTTACAGGGCGGCGGTATGGCTACACCTTC. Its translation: CASSLTGRRYGYTF. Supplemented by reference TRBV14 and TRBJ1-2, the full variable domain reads EAGVTQFPSHSVIEKGQTVTLRCDPISGHDNLYWYRRVMGKEIKFLLHFVKESKQDESGMPNNRFLAERTGGTYSTLKVQPAELEDSGVYFCASSLTGRRYGYTFGSGTRLTVV.

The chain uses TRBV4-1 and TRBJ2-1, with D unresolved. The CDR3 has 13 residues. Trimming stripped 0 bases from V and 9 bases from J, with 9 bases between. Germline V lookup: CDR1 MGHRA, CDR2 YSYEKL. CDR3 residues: CASSQDNSFEQFF. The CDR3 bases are TGCGCCAGCAGCCAAGACAATAGCTTTGAGCAGTTCTTC.

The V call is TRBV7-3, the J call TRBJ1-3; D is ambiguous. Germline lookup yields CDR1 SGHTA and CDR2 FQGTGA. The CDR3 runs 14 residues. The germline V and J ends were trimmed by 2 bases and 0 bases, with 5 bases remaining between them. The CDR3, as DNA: TGTGCCAGCAGCTTATCGTCCTCTGGAAACACCATATATTTT. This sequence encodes CASSLSSSGNTIYF.

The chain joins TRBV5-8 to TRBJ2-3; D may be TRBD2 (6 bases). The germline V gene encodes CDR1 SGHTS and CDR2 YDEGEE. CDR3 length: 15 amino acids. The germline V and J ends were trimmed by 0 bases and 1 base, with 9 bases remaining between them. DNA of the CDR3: TGTGCCAGCAGCTTGGGGCCGGGGGGCACAGATACGCAGTATTTT. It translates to CASSLGPGGTDTQYF.

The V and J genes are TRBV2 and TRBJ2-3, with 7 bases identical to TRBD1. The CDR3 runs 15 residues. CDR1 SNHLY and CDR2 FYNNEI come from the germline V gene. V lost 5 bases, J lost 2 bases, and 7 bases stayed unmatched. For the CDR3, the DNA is TGTGCCAGCAGTCCGCAGGGGGTAGACACAGATACGCAGTATTTT. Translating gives CASSPQGVDTDTQYF.

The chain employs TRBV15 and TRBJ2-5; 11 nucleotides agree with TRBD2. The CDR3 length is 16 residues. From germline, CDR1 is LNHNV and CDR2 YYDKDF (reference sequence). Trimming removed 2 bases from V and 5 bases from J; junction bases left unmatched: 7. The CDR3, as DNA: TGTGCCACCAGCAGACCGATAGCGGGGGGGCAGGAGACCCAGTACTTC. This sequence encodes CATSRPIAGGQETQYF.

The CDR3 DNA follows: TGTGCCAGCAGCTTAGGGGGACAGCTAAAAGAGACCCAGTACTTC. Protein product: CASSLGGQLKETQYF. The J gene is TRBJ2-5, the V gene TRBV7-9; 7 bases match TRBD1. The CDR3 loop spans 15 amino acids. Trimming cost V 1 base and J 3 bases; bases outside gene matches: 5. CDR1 SEHNR and CDR2 FQNEAQ come from the germline V gene (reference sequence).

CDR3: CASSGQGNWNTEAFF. The CDR3 DNA sequence: TGTGCCAGCAGCGGCCAGGGGAACTGGAACACTGAAGCTTTCTTT. J is TRBJ1-1 and V is TRBV9; TRBD1 might be the D (6 bases). CDR1 is SGDLS, CDR2 YYNGEE, per germline. The CDR3 runs 15 residues. The V end lost 3 bases, the J end lost 1 base, and 13 bases lay between the germline ends.

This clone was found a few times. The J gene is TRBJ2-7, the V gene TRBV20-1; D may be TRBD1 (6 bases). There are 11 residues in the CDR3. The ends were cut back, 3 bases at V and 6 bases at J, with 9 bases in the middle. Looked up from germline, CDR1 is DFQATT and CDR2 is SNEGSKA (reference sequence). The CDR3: CSARGQREQYF. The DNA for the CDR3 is TGCAGTGCTAGGGGACAACGCGAGCAGTACTTC.

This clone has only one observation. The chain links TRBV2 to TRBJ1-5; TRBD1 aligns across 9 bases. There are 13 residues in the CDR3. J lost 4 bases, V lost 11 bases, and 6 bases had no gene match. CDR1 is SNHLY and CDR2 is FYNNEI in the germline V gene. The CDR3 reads CACGDRENQPQHF. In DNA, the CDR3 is TGTGCCTGCGGGGACAGGGAAAATCAGCCCCAGCATTTT.

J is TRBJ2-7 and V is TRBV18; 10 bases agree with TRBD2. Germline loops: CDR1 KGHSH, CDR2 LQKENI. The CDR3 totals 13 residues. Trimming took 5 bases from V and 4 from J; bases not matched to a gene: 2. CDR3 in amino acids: CASSASGSYEQYF. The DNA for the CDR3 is TGTGCCAGCTCAGCTAGCGGGAGTTACGAGCAGTACTTC.

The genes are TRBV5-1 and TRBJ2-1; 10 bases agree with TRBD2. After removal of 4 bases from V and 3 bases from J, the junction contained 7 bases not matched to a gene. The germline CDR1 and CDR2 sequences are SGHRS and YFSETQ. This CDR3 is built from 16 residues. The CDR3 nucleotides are TGCGCCAGCAGCGCCGGGACTAGCGCAAACTACAATGAGCAGTTCTTC. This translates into CASSAGTSANYNEQFF.

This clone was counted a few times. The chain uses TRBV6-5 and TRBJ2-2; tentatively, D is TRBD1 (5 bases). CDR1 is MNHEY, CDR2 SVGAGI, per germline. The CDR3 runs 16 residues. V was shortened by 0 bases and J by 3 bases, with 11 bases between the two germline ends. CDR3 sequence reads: CASSYSDRIYTGELFF. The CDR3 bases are TGTGCCAGCAGTTACTCTGACAGAATCTACACCGGGGAGCTGTTTTTT.

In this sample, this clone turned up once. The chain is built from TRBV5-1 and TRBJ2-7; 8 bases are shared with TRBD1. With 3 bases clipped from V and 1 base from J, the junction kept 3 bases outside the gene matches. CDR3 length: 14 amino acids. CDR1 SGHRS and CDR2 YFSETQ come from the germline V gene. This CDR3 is CASSSGTGSYEQYF. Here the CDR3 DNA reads TGCGCCAGCAGCTCCGGGACAGGATCCTACGAGCAGTACTTC.

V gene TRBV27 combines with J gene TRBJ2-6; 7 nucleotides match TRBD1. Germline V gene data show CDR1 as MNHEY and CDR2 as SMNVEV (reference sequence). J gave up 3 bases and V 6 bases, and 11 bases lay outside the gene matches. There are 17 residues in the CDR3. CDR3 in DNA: TGTGCCAGCAGCGCCCTCACAGGGGTCGATGGGGCCAACGTCCTGACTTTC. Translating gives CASSALTGVDGANVLTF.

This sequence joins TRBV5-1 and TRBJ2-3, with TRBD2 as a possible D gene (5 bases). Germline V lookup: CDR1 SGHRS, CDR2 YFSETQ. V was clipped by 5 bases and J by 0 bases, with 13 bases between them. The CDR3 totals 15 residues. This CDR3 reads CASRPSAGSTDTQYF. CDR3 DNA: TGCGCCAGCAGACCTTCGGCGGGTAGCACAGATACGCAGTATTTT.

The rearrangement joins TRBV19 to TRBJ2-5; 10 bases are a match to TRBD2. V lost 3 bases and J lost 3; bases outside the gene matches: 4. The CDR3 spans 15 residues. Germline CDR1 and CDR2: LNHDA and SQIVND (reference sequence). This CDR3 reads CASSMLLAGKETQYF. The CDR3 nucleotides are TGTGCCAGTAGTATGTTACTAGCGGGGAAAGAGACCCAGTACTTC.

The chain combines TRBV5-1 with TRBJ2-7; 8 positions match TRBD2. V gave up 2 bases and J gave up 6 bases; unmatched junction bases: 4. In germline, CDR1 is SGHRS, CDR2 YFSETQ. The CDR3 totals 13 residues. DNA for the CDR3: TGCGCCAGCAGCTTCGGACTAGCCCGCGAGCAGTACTTC. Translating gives CASSFGLAREQYF. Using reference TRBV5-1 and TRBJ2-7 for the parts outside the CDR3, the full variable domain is KAGVTQTPRYLIKTRGQQVTLSCSPISGHRSVSWYQQTPGQGLQFLFEYFSETQRNKGNFPGRFSGRQFSNSRSEMNVSTLELGDSALYLCASSFGLAREQYFGPGTRLTVT.

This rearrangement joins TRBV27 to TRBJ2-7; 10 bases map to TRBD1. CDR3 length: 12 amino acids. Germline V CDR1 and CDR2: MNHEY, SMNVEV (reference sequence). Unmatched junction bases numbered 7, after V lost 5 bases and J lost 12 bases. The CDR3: CASSPGTGDMYF. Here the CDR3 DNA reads TGTGCCAGCAGTCCCGGGACAGGGGACATGTACTTC.

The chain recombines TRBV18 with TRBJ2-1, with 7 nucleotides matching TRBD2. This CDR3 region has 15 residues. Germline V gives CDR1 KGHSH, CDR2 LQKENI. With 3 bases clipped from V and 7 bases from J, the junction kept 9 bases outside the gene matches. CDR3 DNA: TGTGCCAGCTCACCTCCCGGGACTACTACGAATGAGCAGTTCTTC. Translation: CASSPPGTTTNEQFF.

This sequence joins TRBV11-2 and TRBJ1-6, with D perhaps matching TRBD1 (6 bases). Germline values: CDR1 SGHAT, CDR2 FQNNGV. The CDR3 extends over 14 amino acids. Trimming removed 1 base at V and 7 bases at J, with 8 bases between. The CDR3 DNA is TGTGCCAGCAGCTTAGGACAGGACAATTCACCCCTCCACTTT. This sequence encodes CASSLGQDNSPLHF.

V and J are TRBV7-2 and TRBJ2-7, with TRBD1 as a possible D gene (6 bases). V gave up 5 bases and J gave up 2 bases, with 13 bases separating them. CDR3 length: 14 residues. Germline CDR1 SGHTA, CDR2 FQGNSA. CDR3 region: CASSRTVGTYEQYF. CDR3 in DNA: TGTGCCAGCAGCCGGACAGTTGGAACCTACGAGCAGTACTTC.

The DNA of the CDR3 is TGTGCCAGCACAGGGGTTGGCTCCGGGGAGCTGTTTTTT. This codes for CASTGVGSGELFF. The chain couples TRBV19 to TRBJ2-2; TRBD1 matches 7 bases. Losses at the gene ends were 9 bases for V and 6 bases for J; bases not matched to a gene: 7. Germline-derived CDR1 and CDR2 are LNHDA and SQIVND (reference sequence). The CDR3 loop spans 13 amino acids.

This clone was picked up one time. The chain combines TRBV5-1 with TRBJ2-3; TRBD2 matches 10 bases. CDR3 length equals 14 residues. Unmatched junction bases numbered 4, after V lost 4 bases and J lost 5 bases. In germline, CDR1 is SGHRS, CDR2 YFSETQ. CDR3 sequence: CASSQSGGGDTQYF. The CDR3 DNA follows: TGCGCCAGCAGCCAAAGCGGGGGGGGAGATACGCAGTATTTT.

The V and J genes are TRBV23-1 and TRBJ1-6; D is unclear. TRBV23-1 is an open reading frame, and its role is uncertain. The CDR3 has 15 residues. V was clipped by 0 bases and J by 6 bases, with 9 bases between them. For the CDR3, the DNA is TGCGCCAGCAGTCAATCGGGCAGAAGTAATTCACCCCTCCACTTT. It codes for CASSQSGRSNSPLHF.

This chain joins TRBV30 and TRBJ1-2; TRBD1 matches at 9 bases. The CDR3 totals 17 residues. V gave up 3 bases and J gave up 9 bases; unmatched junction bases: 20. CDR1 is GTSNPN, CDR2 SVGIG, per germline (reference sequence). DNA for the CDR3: TGTGCCTGGAGCGCGTCGGGCGGACCGGGACAGGGTTTTCGCTACACCTTC. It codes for CAWSASGGPGQGFRYTF.